Listed here are 9 T cell receptor beta chains from one sample, sequenced in a study of shared clonotypes between healthy human individuals. Data came from immunoSEQ multiplex PCR; TCRdb stores just in-frame clones and leaves some out. The repertoire includes around 2.5 million clones, roughly 93% of them detected once, and around 0.4% sits in the top ten. What was sequenced was naive CD4+ T cells from PBMCs. Documented subset: CD45RA+ positively selected. All receptors derive from a man between 18 and 35 years old in good health. Some clones in this sample may be carry-over from other donors' samples.

This chain connects TRBV27 to TRBJ1-2; possible D gene TRBD1, 5 bases. V shed 6 bases and J shed 3 bases, with 11 bases lying between them. The CDR3 length is 13 residues. Germline lookup yields CDR1 MNHEY and CDR2 SMNVEV (reference sequence). CDR3 region: CASRLIGDYGYTF. Written as DNA, the CDR3 is TGTGCCAGCAGACTAATAGGGGACTATGGCTACACCTTC.

The chain recombines TRBV27 with TRBJ2-7, with unresolved D. Germline V gene sequence: CDR1 MNHEY, CDR2 SMNVEV (reference sequence). V gave up 7 bases and J gave up 3 bases, with 16 bases separating them. The CDR3 has 14 residues. CDR3 nucleotides: TGTGCCAGCAAGCCGGCCCCGGGCGTCTACGAGCAGTACTTC. It translates to CASKPAPGVYEQYF.

The V gene is TRBV5-1, the J gene TRBJ2-3, with TRBD2 matching over 13 bases. The junction had 2 bases not matched to a gene; V was cut back by 3 bases and J by 4 bases. CDR3 length equals 15 residues. The germline gives CDR1 SGHRS, CDR2 YFSETQ. The CDR3 DNA follows: TGCGCCAGCAGCTGGACTAGCGGGAGACCAGATACGCAGTATTTT. Translating it yields CASSWTSGRPDTQYF. Complete variable domain (other parts from reference TRBV5-1 and TRBJ2-3): KAGVTQTPRYLIKTRGQQVTLSCSPISGHRSVSWYQQTPGQGLQFLFEYFSETQRNKGNFPGRFSGRQFSNSRSEMNVSTLELGDSALYLCASSWTSGRPDTQYFGPGTRLTVL.

The rearrangement joins TRBV10-2 to TRBJ2-5, with 7 bases lining up with TRBD1. The closer fit of TRBJ2-7 to the DNA end suggests the J call may be wrong. Germline V CDR1 and CDR2: WSHSY, SAAADI. This CDR3 is 15 amino acids long. The CDR3 here is CASSARQGRVYEQYF. Written as DNA, the CDR3 is TGCGCCAGCAGTGCCCGACAGGGAAGAGTCTACGAGCAGTACTTC.

The V call is TRBV7-2, the J call TRBJ1-2; D is possibly TRBD1 (5 bases). In germline, CDR1 is SGHTA, CDR2 FQGNSA. Trimming left V 1 base short and J 8 bases short, with 17 bases between. This CDR3 spans 15 amino acids. CDR3 residues: CASSLGGVLVEGYTF. The CDR3 DNA is TGTGCCAGCAGCTTAGGGGGGGTGTTAGTTGAAGGCTACACCTTC.

This chain links TRBV10-3 with TRBJ1-5; 7 bases map to TRBD1. The CDR3 has 17 amino acids. Germline CDR1 ENHRY, CDR2 SYGVKD. The V and J ends lost 0 bases and 5 bases, in that order; junction bases with no gene match: 10. CDR3 loop: CAISESRTGEADQPQHF. The CDR3 DNA reads as TGTGCCATCAGTGAGTCAAGAACAGGGGAGGCGGATCAGCCCCAGCATTTT.

This clone was detected once. J is TRBJ2-3 and V is TRBV2; D is undetermined. The ends were cut back, 3 bases at V and 6 bases at J, with 13 bases in the middle. Germline CDR1 and CDR2: SNHLY and FYNNEI. The CDR3 is 14 residues long. CDR3 nucleotides: TGTGCCAGCAGTGATAGCAGCGTGGTGGATACGCAGTATTTT. Its protein is CASSDSSVVDTQYF. Looking up the rest from reference TRBV2 and TRBJ2-3 gives the full variable domain: EPEVTQTPSHQVTQMGQEVILRCVPISNHLYFYWYRQILGQKVEFLVSFYNNEISEKSEIFDDQFSVERPDGSNFTLKIRSTKLEDSAMYFCASSDSSVVDTQYFGPGTRLTVL.

This sequence joins TRBV5-4 and TRBJ1-1; 8 nucleotides match TRBD1. Germline CDR1 and CDR2: SGHNT and YYREEE (reference sequence). V dropped 3 bases and J dropped 1; count of bases not matched to a gene: 2. CDR3 length: 14 amino acids. The CDR3: CASSWGQENTEAFF. CDR3 nucleotide sequence: TGTGCCAGCAGCTGGGGACAGGAGAACACTGAAGCTTTCTTT. Based on the CDR3 plus reference TRBV5-4 and TRBJ1-1, the full variable domain is ETGVTQSPTHLIKTRGQQVTLRCSSQSGHNTVSWYQQALGQGPQFIFQYYREEENGRGNFPPRFSGLQFPNYSSELNVNALELDDSALYLCASSWGQENTEAFFGQGTRLTVV.

The rearrangement links TRBV10-3 to TRBJ2-2; possible D gene TRBD1, 6 bases. Trimming left V 7 bases short and J 6 bases short, with 12 bases between. CDR1 and CDR2 (germline): ENHRY, SYGVKD. This CDR3 spans 13 amino acids. Here the CDR3 reads CAITSGVPGELFF. As DNA, the CDR3 is TGTGCCATCACCTCAGGGGTCCCCGGGGAGCTGTTTTTT.